These 12 T cell receptor beta chains came from one sample sequenced in a study of blood T cell repertoires in COVID-19. The assay was immunoSEQ multiplex PCR, and TCRdb's table has in-frame clones only and misses some. The sample holds about 270,000 clones, roughly 85% seen once. The source material was peripheral blood. Source of these receptors: a woman in her seventies with acute or convalescent COVID-19.

Only one count was recorded for this clone. The rearrangement joins TRBV6-6 to TRBJ1-1; no definite D call. Trimming removed 0 bases from V and 2 bases from J, with 7 bases in between. This CDR3 is built from 14 residues. Per germline, CDR1 MNHNY and CDR2 SVGAGI (reference sequence). The CDR3 loop reads CASSYSKQNTEAFF. The CDR3 DNA reads as TGTGCCAGCAGTTACTCGAAACAAAACACTGAAGCTTTCTTT.

This clone was seen many times. The chain links TRBV4-2 to TRBJ1-5; 10 bases line up with TRBD1. CDR1 and CDR2 (germline): LGHNA, YNFKEQ. This CDR3 contains 15 residues. V was clipped by 3 bases and J by 6 bases; unmatched bases: 5. The CDR3 DNA is TGTGCCAGCAGCCAGACAGGGGGCGCGTCTCAGCCCCAGCATTTT. Translation: CASSQTGGASQPQHF.

This clone was counted between two and nine times. The V and J genes are TRBV6-5 and TRBJ1-2; D is possibly TRBD1 (6 bases). V was pared by 4 bases and J by 1 base, with 10 bases between. The V gene's germline CDR1 is MNHEY and CDR2 SVGAGI. This CDR3 comprises 14 residues. The CDR3 is CASSLTGLNYGYTF. In DNA, the CDR3 is TGTGCCAGCAGTTTGACAGGCCTTAACTATGGCTACACCTTC.

This rearrangement joins TRBV5-4 to TRBJ2-3; possibly TRBD1 for D (5 bases). The germline V gene has CDR1 SGHNT and CDR2 YYREEE (reference sequence). The CDR3 runs to 13 residues. The V gene lost 4 bases and the J gene lost 8 bases, with 14 bases spanning the gap. The DNA of the CDR3 is TGTGCCAGCAGCCCGGTGGGGCCGGGTACGCAGTATTTT. This translates into CASSPVGPGTQYF.

The rearrangement joins TRBV3-1 (or the pseudogene TRBV3-2) to TRBJ2-1; 8 bases fit TRBD2. This CDR3 has 15 residues. Germline trimming cut 5 bases from V and 6 bases from J; bases unmatched to any gene: 9. CDR1 is LGHDT, CDR2 YNNKEL, per germline (reference sequence). The CDR3 DNA is TGTGCCAGCAGCACCACGGGGGGGCCCAGCAATGAGCAGTTCTTC. Protein sequence: CASSTTGGPSNEQFF.

The rearrangement uses TRBV3-1 (or the pseudogene TRBV3-2) and TRBJ2-3; TRBD2 matches 8 bases. CDR3 size: 15 residues. The J segment lost 6 bases and the V segment lost 4 bases, leaving 9 bases of the junction unmatched. Germline V lookup: CDR1 LGHDT, CDR2 YNNKEL (reference sequence). CDR3: CASSRVTGGADTQYF. The CDR3 DNA reads as TGTGCCAGCAGCCGGGTGACGGGGGGGGCGGATACGCAGTATTTT.

The chain carries TRBV5-1 and TRBJ2-5; 14 bases agree with TRBD2. CDR3 length equals 17 residues. With V trimmed by 4 bases and J by 1 base, 6 bases remained unmatched. Germline assignment: CDR1 SGHRS and CDR2 YFSETQ. The CDR3 DNA is TGCGCCAGCAGCCCGTCGACTAGCGGGGGGGTCCAAGAGACCCAGTACTTC. Amino acid sequence: CASSPSTSGGVQETQYF.

This clone occurred once. The J gene is TRBJ1-3, the V gene TRBV19, with D possibly TRBD1 on 5 matching bases. The germline V gene has CDR1 LNHDA and CDR2 SQIVND (reference sequence). This CDR3 spans 15 amino acids. V was pared by 10 bases and J by 0 bases, with 16 bases between. The CDR3 nucleotides are TGTGCCACCAAGTATACGGGGGTCTCTGGAAACACCATATATTTT. Its translation is CATKYTGVSGNTIYF.

The sample holds one count of this clone. The rearrangement links TRBV29-1 to TRBJ1-1, with 7 nucleotides matching TRBD1. Germline lookup yields CDR1 SQVTM and CDR2 ANQGSEA. V was pared by 3 bases and J by 4 bases, with 8 bases of the junction left unmatched. The CDR3 length is 14 residues. The CDR3 bases are TGCAGCGTTGATCGGACAGGCTCTGGCACTGAAGCTTTCTTT. Its protein product is CSVDRTGSGTEAFF.

The CDR3 loop is CASSHRVSVGGYTF. The CDR3 DNA follows: TGTGCCAGCAGTCACAGGGTCTCGGTGGGTGGCTACACCTTC. The V gene is TRBV6-6, the J gene TRBJ1-2, with D tentatively TRBD1 (6 bases). Germline V gives CDR1 MNHNY, CDR2 SVGAGI (reference sequence). Trimming shortened V by 5 bases and J by 7 bases, and 17 bases separated the two germline ends. The CDR3 totals 14 residues.

This clone was recorded a few times. The chain links TRBV10-1 to TRBJ2-7; 7 nucleotides agree with TRBD2. CDR3 length equals 12 residues. Germline loops: CDR1 WNHNN, CDR2 SYGVQD (reference sequence). Trimming removed 6 bases from V and 3 bases from J; junction bases left unmatched: 2. This CDR3 reads CASSRGGYEQYF. CDR3 nucleotide sequence: TGCGCCAGCAGCCGCGGGGGCTACGAGCAGTACTTC.

V gene TRBV10-2 combines with J gene TRBJ2-2, with 7 bases that match TRBD1. CDR1 is WSHSY, CDR2 SAAADI, per germline. The CDR3 sequence is 14 residues long. V was pared by 6 bases and J by 1 base, with 2 bases of the junction left unmatched. For the CDR3, the DNA is TGCGCCAGCAGGAGGACAGGGAACACCGGGGAGCTGTTTTTT. This sequence encodes CASRRTGNTGELFF.